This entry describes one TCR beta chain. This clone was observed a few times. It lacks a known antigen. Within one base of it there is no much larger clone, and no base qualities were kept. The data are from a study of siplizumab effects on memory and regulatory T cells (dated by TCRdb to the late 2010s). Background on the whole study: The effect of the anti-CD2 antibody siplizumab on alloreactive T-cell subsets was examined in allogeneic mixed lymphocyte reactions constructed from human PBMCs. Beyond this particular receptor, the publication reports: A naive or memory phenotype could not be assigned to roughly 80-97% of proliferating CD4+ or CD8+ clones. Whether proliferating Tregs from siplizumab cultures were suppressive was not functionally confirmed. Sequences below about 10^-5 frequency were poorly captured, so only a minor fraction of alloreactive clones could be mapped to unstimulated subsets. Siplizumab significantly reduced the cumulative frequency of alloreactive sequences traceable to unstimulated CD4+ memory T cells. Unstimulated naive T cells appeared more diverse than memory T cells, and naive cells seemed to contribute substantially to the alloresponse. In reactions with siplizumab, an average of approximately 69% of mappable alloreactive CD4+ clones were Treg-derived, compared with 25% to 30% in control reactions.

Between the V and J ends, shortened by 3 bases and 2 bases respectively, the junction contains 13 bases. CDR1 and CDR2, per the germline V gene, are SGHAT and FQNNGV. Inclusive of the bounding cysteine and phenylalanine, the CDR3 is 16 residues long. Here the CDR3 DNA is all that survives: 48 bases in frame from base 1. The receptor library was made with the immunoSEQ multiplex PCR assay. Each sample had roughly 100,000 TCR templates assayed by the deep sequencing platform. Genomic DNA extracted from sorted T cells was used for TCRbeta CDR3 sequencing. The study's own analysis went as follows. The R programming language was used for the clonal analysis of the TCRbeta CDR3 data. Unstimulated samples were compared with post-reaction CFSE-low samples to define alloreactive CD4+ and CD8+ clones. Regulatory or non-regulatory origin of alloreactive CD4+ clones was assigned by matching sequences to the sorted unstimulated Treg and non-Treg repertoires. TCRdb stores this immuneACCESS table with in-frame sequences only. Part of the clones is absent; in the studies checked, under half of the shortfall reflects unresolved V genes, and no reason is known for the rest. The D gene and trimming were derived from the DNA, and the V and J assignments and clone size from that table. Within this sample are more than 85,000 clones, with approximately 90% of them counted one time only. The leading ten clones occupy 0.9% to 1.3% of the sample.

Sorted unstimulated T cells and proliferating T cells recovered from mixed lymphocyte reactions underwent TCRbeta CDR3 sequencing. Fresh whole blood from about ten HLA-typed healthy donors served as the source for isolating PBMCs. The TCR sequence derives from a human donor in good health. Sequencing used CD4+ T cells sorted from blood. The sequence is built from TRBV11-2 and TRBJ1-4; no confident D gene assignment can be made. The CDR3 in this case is CASSFLLRPTNEKLFF. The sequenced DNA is TGTGCCAGCAGCTTTCTCCTGCGACCGACTAATGAAAAACTGTTTTTT.